These T cell receptor beta chains were read from a single sample in a study of cytomegalovirus exposure and HLA in healthy donors. Libraries were prepared by immunoSEQ multiplex PCR; TCRdb keeps only in-frame clonotypes and omits some of them. The data contain about 130,000 clones, approximately 80% of them singletons. Material: PBMCs. These receptors came from a middle-aged man in good health and CMV-seronegative. CDR3s include the opening cysteine and the closing phenylalanine or tryptophan. The order of the fields is D gene, J gene, V gene, clone size, CDR3 protein, CDR3 DNA. A D gene is named only where the DNA matches it firmly. Not every row has a clone size; where given, it reads once, few, many or a size class.

TRBD2	TRBJ2-4	TRBV5-6	NA	CASSSTSGGLKNIQYF	TGTGCCAGCAGCTCCACTAGCGGGGGGTTAAAAAACATTCAGTACTTC
NA	TRBJ1-5	TRBV5-1	NA	CASSLVAGADQPQHF	TGCGCCAGCAGCTTGGTGGCGGGGGCGGATCAGCCCCAGCATTTT
NA	TRBJ2-7	TRBV27	NA	CASMPRPLLYEQYF	TGTGCCAGCATGCCGAGGCCGTTACTCTACGAGCAGTACTTC
NA	TRBJ2-3	TRBV5-1	NA	CASRGGARTDTQYF	TGCGCCAGCAGAGGGGGGGCGAGGACAGATACGCAGTATTTT
TRBD1	TRBJ1-2	TRBV9	NA	CASSEGTGDGYTF	TGTGCCAGCAGCGAGGGGACAGGGGATGGCTACACCTTC
TRBD2	TRBJ2-3	TRBV5-1	many	CASSSGLAGDQDTQYF	TGCGCCAGCAGCTCGGGACTAGCGGGGGATCAAGATACGCAGTATTTT
TRBD1	TRBJ2-2	TRBV28	NA	CASSPKWTGSPRELFF	TGTGCCAGCAGTCCCAAGTGGACAGGGAGCCCCCGGGAGCTGTTTTTT
TRBD2	TRBJ2-1	TRBV9	NA	CASSVDPGLAGREQFF	TGTGCCAGCAGCGTGGACCCGGGACTAGCGGGACGTGAGCAGTTCTTC
TRBD2	TRBJ2-3	TRBV5-1	NA	CASREGGVVTDTQYF	TGCGCCAGCCGAGAGGGAGGGGTAGTCACAGATACGCAGTATTTT
NA	TRBJ2-7	TRBV11-3	NA	CASSLGGVGYEQYF	TGTGCCAGCAGCTTAGGGGGGGTTGGCTACGAGCAGTACTTC
NA	TRBJ1-1	TRBV18	NA	CASSRGLGNTEAFF	TGTGCCAGCTCCCGGGGGTTAGGGAACACTGAAGCTTTCTTT
NA	TRBJ2-7	TRBV19	NA	CASSIGSGSTYEQYF	TGTGCCAGTAGTATAGGTTCCGGGAGTACCTACGAGCAGTACTTC
TRBD1	TRBJ2-5	TRBV29-1	few	CSVLGLMAGGDEETQYF	TGCAGCGTCCTCGGATTAATGGCAGGGGGTGATGAAGAGACCCAGTACTTC
TRBD2	TRBJ2-3	TRBV7-8	NA	CASSQPKAGGEGTQYF	TGTGCCAGCAGCCAACCCAAAGCGGGAGGGGAGGGTACGCAGTATTTT
NA	TRBJ1-5	TRBV6-6	NA	CASSYSAGQDNQPQHF	TGTGCCAGCAGTTACTCAGCGGGGCAGGACAATCAGCCCCAGCATTTT
NA	TRBJ2-7	TRBV27	once	CASGFPRTGVYEQYF	TGTGCCAGCGGTTTTCCCCGGACGGGGGTATACGAGCAGTACTTC
NA	TRBJ2-3	TRBV2	NA	CASSAPLDTQYF	TGTGCCAGCAGTGCCCCCCTAGATACGCAGTATTTT
TRBD1	TRBJ2-5	TRBV6-5	NA	CASTHYRGETQYF	TGTGCCAGCACCCACTACAGGGGAGAGACCCAGTACTTC
TRBD1	TRBJ1-3	TRBV9	NA	CASSVVGQGADTIYF	TGTGCCAGCAGCGTAGTGGGACAGGGGGCAGACACCATATATTTT
TRBD1	TRBJ1-2	TRBV27	NA	CASSFQQGHGYTF	TGTGCCAGCAGTTTCCAACAGGGGCATGGCTACACCTTC
TRBD1	TRBJ2-3	TRBV29-1	few	CSVPQGASTDTQYF	TGCAGCGTCCCACAGGGGGCTAGTACAGATACGCAGTATTTT
TRBD1	TRBJ1-2	TRBV6-5	NA	CASSPGQGVNGYTF	TGTGCCAGCAGTCCCGGACAGGGGGTGAATGGCTACACCTTC
NA	TRBJ2-5	TRBV7-2	NA	CASSLGSVAGQETQYF	TGTGCCAGCAGCTTAGGGTCCGTGGCGGGGCAGGAGACCCAGTACTTC
NA	TRBJ1-5	TRBV19	NA	CASGGIEGGNQPQHF	TGTGCCAGCGGAGGTATTGAGGGCGGCAATCAGCCCCAGCATTTT
TRBD1	TRBJ1-4	TRBV2	once	CASRPRTGANEKLFF	TGTGCCAGCAGACCCAGGACAGGGGCTAATGAAAAACTGTTTTTT
NA	TRBJ2-4	TRBV27	NA	CASSRGNIQYF	TGTGCCAGCAGTAGAGGGAACATTCAGTACTTC
TRBD1	TRBJ2-7	TRBV25-1	NA	CASSPGQGDFYEQYF	TGTGCCAGCAGCCCGGGACAGGGAGATTTCTACGAGCAGTACTTC
NA	TRBJ2-7	TRBV27	NA	CASTPSRLKPYEQYF	TGTGCCAGCACCCCGTCCCGACTCAAGCCCTACGAGCAGTACTTC
NA	TRBJ1-5	TRBV5-5	few	CASSPDSDQPQHF	TGTGCCAGCAGCCCGGACAGCGATCAGCCCCAGCATTTT
NA	TRBJ1-1	TRBV5-5	NA	CASSSRLGAEAFF	TGTGCCAGCAGCTCGCGGCTCGGTGCTGAAGCTTTCTTT
TRBD1	TRBJ1-4	TRBV6-1	NA	CASSELGDRGEKLFF	TGTGCCAGCAGTGAATTAGGGGACAGGGGTGAAAAACTGTTTTTT
NA	TRBJ2-1	TRBV6-5	NA	CASSYSRWGAQFF	TGTGCCAGCAGTTACTCGAGATGGGGAGCGCAGTTCTTC
NA	TRBJ2-7	TRBV7-9	NA	CASSLPSYYEQYF	TGTGCCAGCAGCTTACCGTCGTACTACGAGCAGTACTTC
TRBD2	TRBJ2-5	TRBV7-2	NA	CASSLGLAGEETQYF	TGTGCCAGCAGCTTAGGGCTAGCGGGGGAAGAGACCCAGTACTTC
NA	TRBJ2-7	TRBV7-3	NA	CASSSEGWAGEQYF	TGTGCCAGCAGCTCCGAAGGCTGGGCAGGCGAGCAGTACTTC
TRBD1	TRBJ1-2	TRBV5-4	NA	CASSLLGQGAYGYTF	TGTGCCAGCAGCCTATTGGGACAGGGGGCCTATGGCTACACCTTC
NA	TRBJ2-1	TRBV4-3	NA	CASSPQLRGSHEQFF	TGCGCCAGCAGCCCTCAACTGCGGGGTTCTCATGAGCAGTTCTTC
NA	TRBJ2-1	TRBV5-1	NA	CASSLVGRRNEQFF	TGCGCCAGCAGCTTGGTGGGGAGGCGGAATGAGCAGTTCTTC
TRBD1	TRBJ2-7	TRBV7-8	NA	CASSLGDRGVYEQYF	TGTGCCAGCAGCTTAGGGGACAGGGGGGTCTACGAGCAGTACTTC
TRBD1	TRBJ1-5	TRBV30	NA	CAWRKGTGQDQPQHF	TGTGCCTGGAGAAAGGGGACAGGGCAGGATCAGCCCCAGCATTTT
TRBD2	TRBJ2-7	TRBV5-6	NA	CASSSGLGSREQYF	TGTGCCAGCAGCTCCGGACTAGGCTCCCGGGAGCAGTACTTC
NA	TRBJ2-1	TRBV6-6	NA	CASLDSGAHNEQFF	TGTGCCAGCTTGGACAGCGGGGCACACAATGAGCAGTTCTTC
NA	TRBJ2-1	TRBV5-6	few	CASSLYVLFSPLPYNEQFF	TGTGCCAGCAGCTTGTACGTCCTTTTTAGCCCCCTTCCCTACAATGAGCAGTTCTTC
NA	TRBJ1-2	TRBV10-3	NA	CAISESVEAPVF	TGTGCCATCAGTGAGTCGGTCGAGGCGCCAGTTTTC
NA	TRBJ2-2	TRBV19	NA	CASSIAGEPTGELFF	TGTGCCAGTAGTATAGCGGGAGAACCGACCGGGGAGCTGTTTTTT
NA	TRBJ2-5	TRBV25-1	NA	CASSEFGSHHQETQYF	TGTGCCAGCAGTGAATTTGGCTCACACCACCAAGAGACCCAGTACTTC
TRBD1	TRBJ1-6	TRBV7-8	NA	CASSYRTGENSPLHF	TGTGCCAGCAGCTACCGGACAGGGGAAAATTCACCCCTCCACTTT
NA	TRBJ1-2	TRBV9	once	CASSVEVATRRDGYTF	TGTGCCAGCAGCGTAGAGGTAGCGACACGGAGAGATGGCTACACCTTC
TRBD1	TRBJ1-2	TRBV9	NA	CASSRTTGLGGYTF	TGTGCCAGCAGCCGAACGACAGGGTTGGGCGGCTACACCTTC
TRBD1	TRBJ1-5	TRBV19	NA	CASSIPDRGLSQPQHF	TGTGCCAGTAGTATTCCGGACAGGGGTTTATCTCAGCCCCAGCATTTT